The 8 T cell receptor beta chains below all came from one sample that was sequenced in a study of T cell responses to AZD1222 COVID-19 vaccine. Method: immunoSEQ multiplex PCR; TCRdb's copy keeps in-frame clones and lacks some. Seen here are 130,000 or so clones, around 86% observed once, and the top ten hold roughly 6%. The sequencing used peripheral blood, collected on day 0 of AZD1222 vaccination. These receptors were collected from an adult in good health.

The chain couples TRBV2 to TRBJ1-1; D is possibly TRBD1 (5 bases). Per the germline V gene, CDR1 is SNHLY and CDR2 is FYNNEI. Trimming shortened V by 6 bases and J by 2 bases, and 13 bases separated the two germline ends. CDR3 size: 14 residues. CDR3 protein: CASSLTEINTEAFF. CDR3 nucleotide sequence: TGTGCCAGCAGCCTGACAGAAATTAACACTGAAGCTTTCTTT.

This clone was picked up a small number of times. J is TRBJ2-5 and V is TRBV13; 11 nucleotides line up with TRBD2. Germline CDR1 PRHDT, CDR2 FYEKMQ (reference sequence). After removal of 4 bases from V and 3 bases from J, the junction contained 7 bases not matched to a gene. The CDR3 runs to 16 residues. Written as DNA, the CDR3 is TGTGCCAGCAGCTCAAGACTAGCGGGGATGGAAGAGACCCAGTACTTC. It encodes CASSSRLAGMEETQYF. Using reference TRBV13 and TRBJ2-5 for the parts outside the CDR3, the full variable domain is AAGVIQSPRHLIKEKRETATLKCYPIPRHDTVYWYQQGPGQDPQFLISFYEKMQSDKGSIPDRFSAQQFSDYHSELNMSSLELGDSALYFCASSSRLAGMEETQYFGPGTRLLVL.

This clone was detected only once. This chain connects TRBV6-5 to TRBJ1-1, with D uncertain. Germline CDR1 MNHEY, CDR2 SVGAGI. The ends were cut back, 5 bases at V and 3 bases at J, with 13 bases in the middle. This CDR3 is built from 14 residues. This chain's CDR3 is CASSRLTQDTEAFF. In nucleotides, the CDR3 is TGTGCCAGCAGTAGACTAACCCAGGACACTGAAGCTTTCTTT.

The chain recombines TRBV6-5 with TRBJ1-2, with D maybe TRBD1 (6 bases). Trimming took off 2 bases at V and 4 bases at J, with 14 bases between the two ends. There are 15 residues in the CDR3. Germline V CDR1 and CDR2: MNHEY, SVGAGI. The CDR3 nucleotides read TGTGCCAGCAGTTACATGAGGACAGTGGGCTATGGCTACACCTTC. Translated, it gives CASSYMRTVGYGYTF.

This clone was recorded only once. This chain links TRBV7-9 with TRBJ1-2; no reliable D call. V was trimmed by 5 bases and J by 4 bases, leaving 8 bases between them. The V gene's germline CDR1 is SEHNR and CDR2 FQNEAQ (reference sequence). The CDR3 extends over 12 amino acids. Here the CDR3 DNA reads TGTGCCAGCAGCCAAACTTCCTATGGCTACACCTTC. Translating it yields CASSQTSYGYTF.

V is TRBV5-1 and J is TRBJ2-1; 12 bases are a match to TRBD2. The CDR3 runs 15 residues. Germline V CDR1 and CDR2: SGHRS, YFSETQ. V lost 4 bases and J lost 10; bases outside the gene matches: 9. CDR3 sequence (DNA): TGCGCCAGCAGCCTACGGACTAGCGGGGATGGGGAGCAGTTCTTC. Its protein is CASSLRTSGDGEQFF.

The chain combines TRBV7-6 with TRBJ1-1; D is undetermined. This CDR3 is built from 15 residues. Germline V gene lookup returns CDR1 SGHVS and CDR2 FNYEAQ. V lost 5 bases to trimming and J lost 4 bases, with 17 bases between them. The DNA of the CDR3 is TGTGCCAGCAGCCAAACTCGTGGGCGAAGCACTGAAGCTTTCTTT. It translates to CASSQTRGRSTEAFF.

The chain couples TRBV6-5 to TRBJ1-1; D is possibly TRBD1 (5 bases). The CDR3 runs to 15 residues. V dropped 4 bases and J dropped 1 base, with 13 bases sitting between them. The germline V gene has CDR1 MNHEY and CDR2 SVGAGI. This chain's CDR3 is CASSFDSQPNTEAFF. DNA for the CDR3: TGTGCCAGCAGTTTCGACAGCCAGCCGAACACTGAAGCTTTCTTT.